This T cell receptor (beta chain) is drawn from a study of CD8+ T cells in alopecia areata. Extracted from the samples, RNA was reverse transcribed into cDNA to serve as the sequencing template. Only in-frame clones appear in the TCRdb table, and some are missing; sequencing was by immunoSEQ multiplex PCR. Of 150,000 to 200,000 clones in the sample, 59% are singletons; the top ten hold about 14%. The CDR3 runs to 14 residues. Deletions cut 0 bases from V and 3 bases from J, with 9 bases between. CDR1 and CDR2 (germline): SGHRS, YFSETQ. The input for sequencing was CD4+ T cells sorted from blood, taken at week 0. The origin of this receptor is a human donor with alopecia areata. The J gene is TRBJ1-1, the V gene TRBV5-1; the D is unclear. Here the CDR3 DNA reads TGCGCCAGCAGCTTGGAGGTGGGAGACACTGAAGCTTTCTTT. This codes for CASSLEVGDTEAFF.